The 2 T cell receptor beta chains below all came from one sample that was sequenced in a study of T cell repertoires in cytomegalovirus infection. One entry per CDR3 protein, called by TCRdb with MiXCR from the reads. The top ten clones hold approximately 4.6% of a sample with under 200,000 distinct CDR3 sequences, more than 9% of them seen once. The sample was PBMCs. Receptors were obtained from a human donor in good health (CMV status not recorded). Some clones in this sample may be carry-over from other donors' samples.

This clonotype was counted a few times. The chain combines TRBV23-1 with TRBJ2-3, with D perhaps matching TRBD1 (5 bases). TRBV23-1 counts as an open reading frame of uncertain function. Trimming took off 6 bases at V and 2 bases at J, with 12 bases between the two ends. This CDR3 is 14 amino acids long. CDR3 protein: CASRLQVTTDTQYF. CDR3 sequence (DNA): TGCGCCAGCAGGTTACAGGTGACCACAGATACGCAGTATTTT.

This clonotype was seen many times. This chain joins TRBV7-9 and TRBJ1-2; D call uncertain. Germline CDR1 is SEHNR and CDR2 is FQNEAQ (reference sequence). V lost 0 bases and J 2 bases, leaving 10 bases between the germline ends. This CDR3 spans 15 amino acids. The CDR3 coding sequence is TGTGCCAGCAGCTTAGCTGTGGGAGCGAACTATGGCTACACCTTC. It encodes CASSLAVGANYGYTF.